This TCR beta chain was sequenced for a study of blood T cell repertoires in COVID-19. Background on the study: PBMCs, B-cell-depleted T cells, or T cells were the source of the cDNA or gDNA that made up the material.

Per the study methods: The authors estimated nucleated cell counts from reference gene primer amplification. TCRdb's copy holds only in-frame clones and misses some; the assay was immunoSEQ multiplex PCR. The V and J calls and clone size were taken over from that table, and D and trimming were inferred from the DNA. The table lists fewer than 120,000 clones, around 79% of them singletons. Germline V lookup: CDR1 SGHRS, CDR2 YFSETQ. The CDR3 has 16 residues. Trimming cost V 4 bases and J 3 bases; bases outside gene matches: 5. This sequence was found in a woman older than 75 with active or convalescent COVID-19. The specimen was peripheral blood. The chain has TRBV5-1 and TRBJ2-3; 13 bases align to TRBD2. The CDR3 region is CASSPGLAGLTDTQYF. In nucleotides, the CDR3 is TGCGCCAGCAGCCCGGGACTAGCGGGATTAACAGATACGCAGTATTTT.